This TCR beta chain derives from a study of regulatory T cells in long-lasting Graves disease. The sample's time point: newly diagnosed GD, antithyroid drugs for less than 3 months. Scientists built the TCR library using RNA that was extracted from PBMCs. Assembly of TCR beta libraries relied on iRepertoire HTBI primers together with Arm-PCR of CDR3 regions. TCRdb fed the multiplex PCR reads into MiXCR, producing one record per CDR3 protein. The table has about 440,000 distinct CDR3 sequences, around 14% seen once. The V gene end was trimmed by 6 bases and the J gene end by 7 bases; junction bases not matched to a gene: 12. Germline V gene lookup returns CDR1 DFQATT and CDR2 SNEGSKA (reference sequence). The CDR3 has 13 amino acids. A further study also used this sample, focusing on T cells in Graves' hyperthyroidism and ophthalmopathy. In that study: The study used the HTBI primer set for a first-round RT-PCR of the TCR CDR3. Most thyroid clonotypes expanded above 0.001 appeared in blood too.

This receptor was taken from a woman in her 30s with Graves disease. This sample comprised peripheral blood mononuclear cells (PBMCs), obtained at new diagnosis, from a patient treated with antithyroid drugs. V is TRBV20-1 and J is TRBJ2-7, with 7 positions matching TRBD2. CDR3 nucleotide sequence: TGCAGTGCGAGCTCAGGGAGGGAGGTAGAGCAGTACTTC. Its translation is CSASSGREVEQYF.